Below, one TCR beta chain is given with its context. This specimen belongs to a study of T-cell memory formation after mild COVID-19. V trimming: 3 bases; J trimming: 7 bases; junction bases outside the gene matches: 4. There are 14 residues in the CDR3. Using its own MiXCR run on the 5' RACE reads, TCRdb lists one record per CDR3 protein. The table records just over 300,000 distinct CDR3 sequences, roughly 21% of them present only once. The source of this sequence is a man aged 18-30 years who had mild COVID-19 (a few samples of this study predate the infection). Cell type and time point are not known. Sequenced material: PBMCs or a T cell subset sorted from them (not recorded which). The chain recombines TRBV12-3 or TRBV12-4 with TRBJ2-1; 9 bases match TRBD2. The CDR3 here is CASSFYLAGNEQFF. The CDR3 bases are TGTGCCAGCAGTTTTTATCTAGCGGGGAATGAGCAGTTCTTC.